Listed below are T cell receptor beta chains from one sample, sequenced in a study of beta chain features in type 1 diabetes. Clones were sequenced by immunoSEQ multiplex PCR, and TCRdb holds only the in-frame ones, with some missing. The sample includes around 310,000 clones, 13% of them seen just once. Sequences were obtained from naive CD4+ T cells from blood. Every receptor here comes from a woman aged 18-35 years with type 1 diabetes. The CDR3 runs from the conserved cysteine through the conserved F or W. Fields, in order: D gene, clone size, V gene, J gene, CDR3 DNA, CDR3 protein. A D gene is named only where the DNA matches it firmly. Expanded clones are given a class, and other clones once, few, many or no size at all.

D gene: TRBD2
clone size: NA
V gene: TRBV4-3
J gene: TRBJ2-5
CDR3 DNA: TGCGCCAGCAGCCAAGAGCAGGGAGCGGGGGAGACCCAGTACTTC
CDR3 protein: CASSQEQGAGETQYF

D gene: NA
clone size: few
V gene: TRBV19
J gene: TRBJ1-2
CDR3 DNA: TGTGCCAGCATGGATCGACGACATAACTATGGCTACACCTTC
CDR3 protein: CASMDRRHNYGYTF

D gene: TRBD2
clone size: NA
V gene: TRBV28
J gene: TRBJ2-7
CDR3 DNA: TGTGCCAGCACTCCGGCTAGCGGAAAGGGCTACGAGCAGTACTTC
CDR3 protein: CASTPASGKGYEQYF

D gene: TRBD2
clone size: NA
V gene: TRBV6-6
J gene: TRBJ2-3
CDR3 DNA: TGTGCCAGCAGTTATGTTAGCGGGAGGACGGATACGCAGTATTTT
CDR3 protein: CASSYVSGRTDTQYF

D gene: NA
clone size: few
V gene: TRBV11-2
J gene: TRBJ1-2
CDR3 DNA: TGTGCCAGCAGCTTAGACAGATCCTATGGCTACACCTTC
CDR3 protein: CASSLDRSYGYTF

D gene: TRBD1
clone size: NA
V gene: TRBV19
J gene: TRBJ2-5
CDR3 DNA: TGTGCCAGCGATACAGGGGACCAAGAGACCCAGTACTTC
CDR3 protein: CASDTGDQETQYF

D gene: NA
clone size: few
V gene: TRBV14
J gene: TRBJ2-1
CDR3 DNA: TGTGCCAGCAGCCAAGATCACCACCGGGGTAGGATCTACAATGAGCAGTTCTTC
CDR3 protein: CASSQDHHRGRIYNEQFF

D gene: NA
clone size: NA
V gene: TRBV28
J gene: TRBJ1-5
CDR3 DNA: TGTGCCAGCAACCTCGGACAGCCCAATCAGCCCCAGCATTTT
CDR3 protein: CASNLGQPNQPQHF

D gene: NA
clone size: few
V gene: TRBV7-2
J gene: TRBJ2-7
CDR3 DNA: TGTGCCAGCAGGCAATTCGGCCAGGGGGGTAGCGAGCAGTACTTC
CDR3 protein: CASRQFGQGGSEQYF

D gene: NA
clone size: few
V gene: TRBV20-1
J gene: TRBJ1-5
CDR3 DNA: TGCAGTGCTCTCGGGGGGCCCCAGCATTTT
CDR3 protein: CSALGGPQHF

D gene: TRBD1
clone size: few
V gene: TRBV4-2
J gene: TRBJ2-7
CDR3 DNA: TGTGCCAGCAGCCAAGCCCGACAGGGCGGATACTACGAGCAGTACTTC
CDR3 protein: CASSQARQGGYYEQYF

D gene: TRBD2
clone size: NA
V gene: TRBV7-2
J gene: TRBJ2-7
CDR3 DNA: TGTGCCAGCAGCTGGGCTAGCGGGTGGGTCTCCTACGAGCAGTACTTC
CDR3 protein: CASSWASGWVSYEQYF

D gene: TRBD1
clone size: NA
V gene: TRBV29-1
J gene: TRBJ1-1
CDR3 DNA: TGCAGCGTAGTAGACAGGGGAGGTACTGAAGCTTTCTTT
CDR3 protein: CSVVDRGGTEAFF

D gene: NA
clone size: NA
V gene: TRBV30
J gene: TRBJ1-4
CDR3 DNA: TGTGCCTGGAGGACTCCTGGCCCGGGAGGCAGAGAAAAACTGTTTTTT
CDR3 protein: CAWRTPGPGGREKLFF

D gene: NA
clone size: NA
V gene: TRBV2
J gene: TRBJ2-7
CDR3 DNA: TGTGCCAGCGCTTACTCGGGCTCCTACGAGCAGTACTTC
CDR3 protein: CASAYSGSYEQYF

D gene: TRBD1
clone size: NA
V gene: TRBV6-5
J gene: TRBJ1-1
CDR3 DNA: TGTGCCAGCAGCCCTCAAACAGGGGAATCGACTGAAGCTTTCTTT
CDR3 protein: CASSPQTGESTEAFF

D gene: NA
clone size: NA
V gene: TRBV7-9
J gene: TRBJ2-5
CDR3 DNA: TGTGCCAGCAGCTTAAGCCAAGGGGGGACCCAGTACTTC
CDR3 protein: CASSLSQGGTQYF

D gene: NA
clone size: NA
V gene: TRBV5-4
J gene: TRBJ2-1
CDR3 DNA: TGTGCCAGCAGCTTGGTTATCAATAGCGCTAGCGCCTACAATGAGCAGTTCTTC
CDR3 protein: CASSLVINSASAYNEQFF

D gene: TRBD1
clone size: few
V gene: TRBV5-1
J gene: TRBJ2-7
CDR3 DNA: TGCGCCAGCAGCCCCAGACAGGGATACGAGCAGTACTTC
CDR3 protein: CASSPRQGYEQYF

D gene: TRBD1
clone size: few
V gene: TRBV29-1
J gene: TRBJ1-1
CDR3 DNA: TGCAGCGGCCTACCTAGACAGGGCACTGAAGCTTTCTTT
CDR3 protein: CSGLPRQGTEAFF

D gene: TRBD1
clone size: few
V gene: TRBV18
J gene: TRBJ1-1
CDR3 DNA: TGTGCCAGCTCACCAATACTCGGGACAGGGCTCTACACTGAAGCTTTCTTT
CDR3 protein: CASSPILGTGLYTEAFF

D gene: TRBD2
clone size: NA
V gene: TRBV6-5
J gene: TRBJ2-1
CDR3 DNA: TGTGCCAGCAGTTCGCGGGAGTTCTACAATGAGCAGTTCTTC
CDR3 protein: CASSSREFYNEQFF

D gene: NA
clone size: few
V gene: TRBV6-9
J gene: TRBJ2-7
CDR3 DNA: TGTGCCAGCAGGACAGTCACCTACGAGCAGTACTTC
CDR3 protein: CASRTVTYEQYF

D gene: NA
clone size: once
V gene: TRBV27
J gene: TRBJ2-3
CDR3 DNA: TGTGCCAGCAGTATGGCCTACGGGATCGACTTTAGCACAGATACGCAGTATTTT
CDR3 protein: CASSMAYGIDFSTDTQYF

D gene: NA
clone size: NA
V gene: TRBV19
J gene: TRBJ1-2
CDR3 DNA: TGTGCCAGTAGTATCACGGGACTGCTTCGCTATGGCTACACCTTC
CDR3 protein: CASSITGLLRYGYTF

D gene: NA
clone size: few
V gene: TRBV28
J gene: TRBJ1-5
CDR3 DNA: TGTGCCAGCAGTCCACCCGGGAGGGGCCGCAATCAGCCCCAGCATTTT
CDR3 protein: CASSPPGRGRNQPQHF

D gene: NA
clone size: few
V gene: TRBV9
J gene: TRBJ1-2
CDR3 DNA: TGTGCCAGCAGCGTAGGGGGGCAGGCCACTAACTATGGCTACACCTTC
CDR3 protein: CASSVGGQATNYGYTF

D gene: NA
clone size: many
V gene: TRBV4-3
J gene: TRBJ2-5
CDR3 DNA: TGCGCCAGCAGCCAAGATCACGGTAGAGAGACCCAGTACTTC
CDR3 protein: CASSQDHGRETQYF

D gene: TRBD1
clone size: NA
V gene: TRBV29-1
J gene: TRBJ1-2
CDR3 DNA: TGCAGCGTTGCCTACAGGGGGCAAGGGTATGGCTACACCTTC
CDR3 protein: CSVAYRGQGYGYTF

D gene: NA
clone size: NA
V gene: TRBV7-9
J gene: TRBJ2-3
CDR3 DNA: TGTGCCAGCAGCACTCCGACAGATACGCAGTATTTT
CDR3 protein: CASSTPTDTQYF

D gene: NA
clone size: NA
V gene: TRBV5-1
J gene: TRBJ2-1
CDR3 DNA: TGCGCCAGCAGCTTGGCCACGGGAGCGTCCTACAATGAGCAGTTCTTC
CDR3 protein: CASSLATGASYNEQFF

D gene: NA
clone size: few
V gene: TRBV11-2
J gene: TRBJ2-1
CDR3 DNA: TGTGCCAGCAGCTTGGTCCAGGCCGTATTGTTCTTC
CDR3 protein: CASSLVQAVLFF

D gene: NA
clone size: few
V gene: TRBV28
J gene: TRBJ1-2
CDR3 DNA: TGTGCCAGCAGTTTGACGGGAGCTAACTATGGCTACACCTTC
CDR3 protein: CASSLTGANYGYTF

D gene: TRBD1
clone size: NA
V gene: TRBV5-1
J gene: TRBJ2-1
CDR3 DNA: TGCGCCAGCAGCTCCGAATCCAGGGGGCATGAGCAGTTCTTC
CDR3 protein: CASSSESRGHEQFF

D gene: NA
clone size: NA
V gene: TRBV7-2
J gene: TRBJ2-3
CDR3 DNA: TGTGCCAGCAGCCCTGTTGGTCTGCAGTCTAGCACAGATACGCAGTATTTT
CDR3 protein: CASSPVGLQSSTDTQYF

D gene: TRBD1
clone size: NA
V gene: TRBV5-1
J gene: TRBJ1-2
CDR3 DNA: TGCGCCAGCAGCGGGACAGTCTCAAGGGGCTATGGCTACACCTTC
CDR3 protein: CASSGTVSRGYGYTF

D gene: NA
clone size: few
V gene: TRBV10-3
J gene: TRBJ1-2
CDR3 DNA: TGTGCCATCAGCGCTCAAACCGCCGGTGGCTACACCTTC
CDR3 protein: CAISAQTAGGYTF

D gene: TRBD2
clone size: few
V gene: TRBV6-6
J gene: TRBJ2-1
CDR3 DNA: TGTGCCAGCAGATTCAGGACTAGCGGGAGCAATGAGCAGTTCTTC
CDR3 protein: CASRFRTSGSNEQFF

D gene: TRBD2
clone size: few
V gene: TRBV5-4
J gene: TRBJ2-7
CDR3 DNA: TGTGCCAGCAGCTTTAGACTAGCGGGAGTGGGGGACGAGCAGTACTTC
CDR3 protein: CASSFRLAGVGDEQYF

D gene: TRBD2
clone size: few
V gene: TRBV13
J gene: TRBJ2-3
CDR3 DNA: TGTGCCAGCAGCCGGGTTATAGCGGGAGGACTCACAGATACGCAGTATTTT
CDR3 protein: CASSRVIAGGLTDTQYF

D gene: NA
clone size: NA
V gene: TRBV5-1
J gene: TRBJ2-2
CDR3 DNA: TGCGCCAGCAGCTTGCGGACAGCGAACACCGGGGAGCTGTTTTTT
CDR3 protein: CASSLRTANTGELFF

D gene: TRBD1
clone size: few
V gene: TRBV5-1
J gene: TRBJ1-1
CDR3 DNA: TGCGCCAGCAGCCGGACAGGGGATGACACTGAAGCTTTCTTT
CDR3 protein: CASSRTGDDTEAFF

D gene: NA
clone size: NA
V gene: TRBV28
J gene: TRBJ2-7
CDR3 DNA: TGTGCCAGCAGCCAACCGAAGAGGGTCGAGCAGTACTTC
CDR3 protein: CASSQPKRVEQYF

D gene: NA
clone size: few
V gene: TRBV28
J gene: TRBJ2-1
CDR3 DNA: TGTGCCAGCAGTTTCCGTTCTGGAGGTCCCGATGAGCAGTTCTTC
CDR3 protein: CASSFRSGGPDEQFF